These 27 T cell receptor beta chains were sequenced from one sample in a study of blood T cells in healthy people across ages. Primers used in a second PCR of about 7 to 12 cycles were a sample-barcoded 5' primer and a J-beta primer mix. TCRdb itself ran the 5' RACE reads through MiXCR, one entry per CDR3 protein. The sample lists hundreds of thousands of distinct CDR3 sequences; about 26% were seen once. The sample was also linked to a second study, of T cells of mothers and their children.

Specimen: blood. These receptor sequences come from a boy between 5 and 17 years old in good health.

This clonotype was counted between two and nine times. The chain joins TRBV27 to TRBJ2-7; 10 bases fit TRBD2. The junction had 13 bases not matched to a gene; V was cut back by 7 bases and J by 7 bases. Germline CDR1 MNHEY, CDR2 SMNVEV (reference sequence). This CDR3 spans 15 amino acids. CDR3 amino acids: CASKIAGGLKGEQYF. The CDR3 coding sequence is TGTGCCAGCAAAATAGCGGGGGGCTTGAAGGGGGAGCAGTACTTC.

V gene TRBV3-1 combines with J gene TRBJ2-5, with D perhaps assigned TRBD1 or TRBD2 (6 bases each). The CDR3 totals 13 residues. Trimming pared 7 bases from V and 4 bases from J, leaving 13 bases between. The germline V gene encodes CDR1 LGHDT and CDR2 YNNKEL (reference sequence). CDR3 nucleotides: TGTGCCAGCACCTTCGGGGGCCGAGAGACCCAGTACTTC. As protein: CASTFGGRETQYF.

In this sample, this clonotype turned up a few times. This sequence joins TRBV15 and TRBJ1-3; TRBD1 matches at 10 bases. CDR3 length: 15 amino acids. The V gene's germline CDR1 is LNHNV and CDR2 YYDKDF (reference sequence). The V segment lost 4 bases and the J segment 8 bases; nucleotides outside the gene matches: 8. This chain's CDR3 is CATSTRTGGTDTIYF. CDR3 nucleotide sequence: TGTGCCACCAGCACTCGGACAGGGGGAACGGACACCATATATTTT.

This clonotype was seen a few times. This rearrangement joins TRBV12-3 or TRBV12-4 to TRBJ1-1; D is possibly TRBD1 (6 bases). This CDR3 spans 15 amino acids. V shed 3 bases and J shed 2 bases, with 13 bases lying between them. DNA of the CDR3: TGTGCCAGCAGTTTCAGGGGACGGTCTAACACTGAAGCTTTCTTT. It codes for CASSFRGRSNTEAFF.

The V gene is TRBV6-2 or TRBV6-3, the J gene TRBJ1-1, with D possibly being TRBD1 (5 bases). V gave up 4 bases and J gave up 1 base, with 13 bases separating them. Looked up from germline, CDR1 is MNHEY and CDR2 is SVGEGT. There are 15 residues in the CDR3. CDR3 in amino acids: CASSSPGAPNTEAFF. The DNA of the CDR3 is TGTGCCAGCAGTTCCCCCGGGGCACCGAACACTGAAGCTTTCTTT.

This clonotype was seen more than once but under ten times. The genes are TRBV20-1 and TRBJ1-2; 7 nucleotides align to TRBD1. The junction had 8 bases not matched to a gene; V was cut back by 6 bases and J by 4 bases. The CDR3 covers 13 residues. Germline-derived CDR1 and CDR2 are DFQATT and SNEGSKA (reference sequence). In DNA, the CDR3 is TGCAGTGCCTTAAGGGACAGTTTCTATGGCTACACCTTC. Its translation is CSALRDSFYGYTF.

This clonotype was picked up a small number of times. This chain links TRBV5-1 with TRBJ2-1; either TRBD1 or TRBD2 may supply D (5 bases each). This CDR3 is built from 15 residues. With 0 bases removed from V and 1 base from J, the gap between germline ends came to 8 bases. CDR1 and CDR2 (germline): SGHRS, YFSETQ. CDR3 sequence reads: CASSLDEGSYNEQFF. CDR3 DNA sequence: TGCGCCAGCAGCTTGGATGAGGGGTCCTACAATGAGCAGTTCTTC.

The sample holds a few counts of this clonotype. The rearrangement links TRBV5-1 to TRBJ2-3, with 8 bases fitting TRBD2. Germline values: CDR1 SGHRS, CDR2 YFSETQ. The CDR3 extends over 15 amino acids. V shed 4 bases and J 7 bases; nucleotides not matched to a gene: 11. CDR3 nucleotide sequence: TGCGCCAGCAGCGCCTTATCGGGGGGGCCACATACGCAGTATTTT. Protein: CASSALSGGPHTQYF.

This clonotype has a single count. The CDR3 loop is CAEKQDGDTEAFF. The CDR3 coding sequence is TGTGCCGAAAAACAGGACGGAGACACTGAAGCTTTCTTT. V usage is TRBV6-6 and J usage is TRBJ1-1; a possible D gene is TRBD1 (5 bases). Between the trimmed V and J ends, which lost 11 bases and 3 bases, there was a span of 16 bases. The CDR3 contains 13 residues. Germline CDR1 MNHNY, CDR2 SVGAGI (reference sequence).

This clonotype showed up just a few times. The rearrangement links TRBV28 to TRBJ2-2, with D tentatively TRBD1 (6 bases). CDR3 length: 16 amino acids. Trimming took off 1 base at V and 8 bases at J, with 17 bases between the two ends. Germline loops: CDR1 MDHEN, CDR2 SYDVKM. The CDR3 bases are TGTGCCAGCAGTTTATTAGAACAGGGCGTGGAGGGGGAGCTGTTTTTT. As protein: CASSLLEQGVEGELFF.

This clonotype was counted a few times. J is TRBJ2-7 and V is TRBV15, with 7 positions matching TRBD1. Germline CDR1 is LNHNV and CDR2 is YYDKDF (reference sequence). Losses at the gene ends were 9 bases for V and 3 bases for J; bases not matched to a gene: 8. The CDR3 has 13 residues. The CDR3 nucleotides read TGTGCCACAACCGACAGGGTCGACTACGAGCAGTACTTC. It encodes CATTDRVDYEQYF.

This clonotype was detected only a few times. V gene TRBV7-2 combines with J gene TRBJ1-6; D call uncertain. This CDR3 has 12 amino acids. Germline V gives CDR1 SGHTA, CDR2 FQGNSA. V lost 10 bases to trimming and J lost 8 bases, with 12 bases between them. The CDR3 DNA is TGTGCCACCAACAGAGATTATTCACCCCTCCACTTT. This sequence encodes CATNRDYSPLHF.

The J gene is TRBJ2-5, the V gene TRBV28; possibly TRBD2 for D (5 bases). Germline assignment: CDR1 MDHEN and CDR2 SYDVKM. V shed 4 bases and J shed 2 bases, with 14 bases lying between them. The CDR3 consists of 15 residues. Written as DNA, the CDR3 is TGTGCCAGCAGTTCGGCGGTGGGCGGGCAAGAGACCCAGTACTTC. It encodes CASSSAVGGQETQYF.

The sample holds a few counts of this clonotype. This chain joins TRBV28 and TRBJ2-5; D is possibly TRBD2 (6 bases). Trimming pared 1 base from V and 7 bases from J, leaving 16 bases between. The germline V gene has CDR1 MDHEN and CDR2 SYDVKM. CDR3 length: 15 residues. DNA for the CDR3: TGTGCCAGCAGTTTATTTGGACTACGTCTGGTGACCCAGTACTTC. Amino acids: CASSLFGLRLVTQYF.

This chain connects TRBV20-1 to TRBJ2-5; 8 nucleotides line up with TRBD1. V lost 1 base, J lost 4 bases, and 8 bases stayed unmatched. The CDR3 is made up of 15 amino acids. CDR1 and CDR2 (germline): DFQATT, SNEGSKA (reference sequence). The CDR3 coding sequence is TGCAGTGCTAGAGTCCCAGGGGGCCGGGGAGAGACCCAGTACTTC. Protein sequence: CSARVPGGRGETQYF.

CDR3 loop: CASSATGTGVGEQYF. The DNA for the CDR3 is TGTGCCAGCAGCGCTACAGGGACAGGGGTGGGCGAGCAGTACTTC. This chain joins TRBV9 and TRBJ2-7, with 10 bases fitting TRBD1. Germline CDR1 and CDR2: SGDLS and YYNGEE. V lost 3 bases, J lost 6 bases, and 9 bases stayed unmatched. The CDR3 length is 15 residues.

The chain employs TRBV5-1 and TRBJ2-5, with D perhaps assigned TRBD1 or TRBD2 (6 bases each). The CDR3 length is 16 residues. Trimming took off 5 bases at V and 4 bases at J, with 21 bases between the two ends. The germline V gene encodes CDR1 SGHRS and CDR2 YFSETQ. The CDR3 sequence is CASRGGSGPGVETQYF. The CDR3 nucleotides are TGCGCCAGCAGAGGGGGTAGCGGACCAGGTGTAGAGACCCAGTACTTC.

The table lists this clonotype with a few counts. The chain joins TRBV7-9 to TRBJ1-1; maybe TRBD1 (6 bases). V was cut by 7 bases and J by 1 base, with 13 bases left in between. The CDR3 loop spans 14 amino acids. The germline V gene has CDR1 SEHNR and CDR2 FQNEAQ (reference sequence). The CDR3 DNA follows: TGTGCCAGCACCCCAGGGGCGGCGAACACTGAAGCTTTCTTT. Its translation: CASTPGAANTEAFF.

V and J are TRBV6-5 and TRBJ2-1; TRBD2 agrees at 7 bases. CDR3 length: 15 amino acids. Germline CDR1 MNHEY, CDR2 SVGAGI. The V and J ends lost 0 bases and 4 bases, in that order; junction bases with no gene match: 3. CDR3 coding DNA: TGTGCCAGCAGTTACTCCCAGCGGGGTTACAATGAGCAGTTCTTC. As protein: CASSYSQRGYNEQFF.

This clonotype has a handful of counts. This chain links TRBV27 with TRBJ2-5; D is undetermined. Near its end, the DNA agrees better with TRBJ2-7, so the J call may be wrong. In germline, CDR1 is MNHEY, CDR2 SMNVEV (reference sequence). The CDR3 length is 13 residues. The CDR3 is CASTPGGTYEQYF. For the CDR3, the DNA is TGTGCCAGCACCCCAGGCGGAACCTACGAGCAGTACTTC.

The chain joins TRBV7-8 to TRBJ2-5; D uncertain. The V gene's germline CDR1 is SGHVS and CDR2 FQNEAQ. Trimming took off 5 bases at V and 5 bases at J, with 12 bases between the two ends. This CDR3 comprises 13 residues. This CDR3 is CASSAVAQETQYF. In DNA, the CDR3 is TGTGCCAGCAGCGCCGTCGCCCAGGAGACCCAGTACTTC. The variable domain in full, completed from reference TRBV7-8 and TRBJ2-5, reads GAGVSQSPRYKVAKRGQDVALRCDPISGHVSLFWYQQALGQGPEFLTYFQNEAQLDKSGLPSDRFFAERPEGSVSTLKIQRTQQEDSAVYLCASSAVAQETQYFGPGTRLLVL.

This chain uses TRBV3-1 with TRBJ2-5, with D uncertain. The CDR3 runs 13 residues. Germline assignment: CDR1 LGHDT and CDR2 YNNKEL (reference sequence). Trimming took off 4 bases at V and 7 bases at J, with 13 bases between the two ends. The CDR3 is CASSRDLVLTQYF. In nucleotides, the CDR3 is TGTGCCAGCAGCCGAGATCTTGTATTGACCCAGTACTTC.

A few counts support this clonotype. The chain is built from TRBV2 and TRBJ1-4, with 7 positions matching TRBD1. With V trimmed by 6 bases and J by 5 bases, 9 bases remained unmatched. This CDR3 contains 15 residues. CDR1 and CDR2 from the germline V gene are SNHLY and FYNNEI. CDR3 residues: CASRMSGTENEKLFF. The CDR3 bases are TGTGCCAGCAGGATGTCCGGGACAGAAAATGAAAAACTGTTTTTT.

This chain links TRBV6-5 with TRBJ2-7; 11 positions match TRBD1. V shed 0 bases and J 6 bases; nucleotides not matched to a gene: 10. CDR1 is MNHEY, CDR2 SVGAGI, per germline. CDR3 length equals 17 residues. CDR3 sequence: CASSYSSSGQGAGEQYF. For the CDR3, the DNA is TGTGCCAGCAGTTACTCTTCTTCCGGACAGGGGGCTGGCGAGCAGTACTTC.

The V gene is TRBV3-1, the J gene TRBJ2-3, with D possibly TRBD1 on 6 matching bases. Near its end, the DNA agrees better with TRBJ1-5, so the J call may be wrong. The CDR3 runs 17 residues. Germline loops: CDR1 LGHDT, CDR2 YNNKEL (reference sequence). The CDR3 here is CASSLWTSGGAGDTQHF. The CDR3 DNA reads TGTGCCAGCAGCCTTTGGACTAGCGGGGGGGCGGGAGATACGCAGCATTTT.

This clonotype has a handful of counts. This chain links TRBV12-3 or TRBV12-4 with TRBJ2-5; 13 bases align to TRBD2. The DNA end is a closer match to TRBJ2-1, so the J assignment may be wrong. CDR3 length: 15 amino acids. The CDR3 protein is CASSAGTSGINEQFF. Written as DNA, the CDR3 is TGTGCCAGCAGCGCCGGGACTAGCGGGATTAATGAGCAGTTCTTC.

This clonotype was observed a handful of times. This chain links TRBV24-1 with TRBJ2-2, with D perhaps matching TRBD2 (6 bases). The CDR3 has 14 residues. V lost 5 bases and J lost 7, with 13 bases in between. Germline-derived CDR1 and CDR2 are KGHDR and SFDVKD. CDR3 in amino acids: CATSVGGRNGELFF. CDR3 DNA sequence: TGTGCCACCAGTGTGGGGGGACGGAACGGGGAGCTGTTTTTT.